The 4 T cell receptor beta chains listed next were all sequenced from one sample in a study of T cell repertoires in cytomegalovirus infection. TCRdb re-called the reads through MiXCR, storing one row per CDR3 protein. The data show 600,000 to 700,000 distinct CDR3 sequences, around 30% seen once. Their antigen targets remain unknown. The input for sequencing was cultured PBMCs, taken from culture after CMV antigen stimulation. The source is a human donor in good health (CMV status not recorded). Some clones in this sample may be carry-over from other donors' samples.

This clonotype was counted only a few times. This rearrangement joins TRBV18 to TRBJ1-5, with a possible D match to TRBD1 (5 bases). V gave up 4 bases and J gave up 5 bases, with 12 bases separating them. CDR3 length equals 14 residues. Germline V gene sequence: CDR1 KGHSH, CDR2 LQKENI. The CDR3 bases are TGTGCCAGCTCACGTGGGACCGGGGATCAGCCCCAGCATTTT. Its translation is CASSRGTGDQPQHF.

V and J are TRBV24-1 and TRBJ2-5, with D hard to call. The CDR3 runs 13 residues. Germline lookup yields CDR1 KGHDR and CDR2 SFDVKD. Trimming removed 0 bases from V and 2 bases from J, with 3 bases in between. This CDR3 is CATSDLNQETQYF. The CDR3 DNA reads TGTGCCACCAGTGATTTGAATCAAGAGACCCAGTACTTC.

This clonotype showed up just a few times. The J gene is TRBJ1-5, the V gene TRBV11-2, with D tentatively TRBD1 (6 bases). From germline, CDR1 is SGHAT and CDR2 FQNNGV. The CDR3 runs 17 residues. Trimming took off 1 base at V and 6 bases at J, with 19 bases between the two ends. CDR3 protein: CASSLGSATGYGQPQHF. The CDR3 coding sequence is TGTGCCAGCAGCTTAGGATCCGCAACAGGGTATGGTCAGCCCCAGCATTTT.

The chain joins TRBV2 to TRBJ1-2, with D hard to call. This CDR3 comprises 16 residues. Germline assignment: CDR1 SNHLY and CDR2 FYNNEI. V was clipped by 7 bases and J by 4 bases, with 22 bases between them. The CDR3 here is CASTGGYLTRGYGYTF. CDR3 nucleotide sequence: TGTGCCAGCACCGGAGGTTACCTCACACGGGGCTATGGCTACACCTTC.